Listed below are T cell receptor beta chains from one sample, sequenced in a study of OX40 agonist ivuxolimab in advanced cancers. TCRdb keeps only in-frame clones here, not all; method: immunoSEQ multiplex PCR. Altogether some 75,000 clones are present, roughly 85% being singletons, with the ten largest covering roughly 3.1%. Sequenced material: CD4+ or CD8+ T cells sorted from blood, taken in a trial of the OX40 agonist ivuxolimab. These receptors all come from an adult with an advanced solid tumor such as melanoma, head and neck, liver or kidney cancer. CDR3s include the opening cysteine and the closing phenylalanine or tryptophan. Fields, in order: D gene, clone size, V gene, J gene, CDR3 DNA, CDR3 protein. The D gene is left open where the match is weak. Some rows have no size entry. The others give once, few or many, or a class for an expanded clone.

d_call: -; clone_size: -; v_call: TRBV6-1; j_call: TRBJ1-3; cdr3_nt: TGTGCCAGCAGTCCAAGTATTTCTGGAAACACCATATATTTT; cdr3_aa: CASSPSISGNTIYF
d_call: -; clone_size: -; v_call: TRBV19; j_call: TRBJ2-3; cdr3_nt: TGTGCCAGTAGTCGGCAGGGCACAGATACGCAGTATTTT; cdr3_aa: CASSRQGTDTQYF
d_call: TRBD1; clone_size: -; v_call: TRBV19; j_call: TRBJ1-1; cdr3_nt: TGTGCCAGTAGTATGCACAGGGGCACTGAAGCTTTCTTT; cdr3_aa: CASSMHRGTEAFF
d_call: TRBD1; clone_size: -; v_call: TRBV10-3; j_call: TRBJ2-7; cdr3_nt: TGTGCCATCAGAACCCCGGGACAGGGTTACGAGCAGTACTTC; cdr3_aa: CAIRTPGQGYEQYF
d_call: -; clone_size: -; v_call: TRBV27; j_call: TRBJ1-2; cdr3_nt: TGTGCCAGCAGTCCAACACCCAGCCCTCTCGATGGCTACACCTTC; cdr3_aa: CASSPTPSPLDGYTF
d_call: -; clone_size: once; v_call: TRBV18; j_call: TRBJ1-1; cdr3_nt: TGTGCCAGCTCACTCCGACAGGCAATGAACACTGAAGCTTTCTTT; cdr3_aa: CASSLRQAMNTEAFF
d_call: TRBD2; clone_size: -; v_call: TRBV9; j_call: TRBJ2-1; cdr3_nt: TGTGCCAGCAGCGTAGTTGTAGCGGGGGGCTCCTACAATGAGCAGTTCTTC; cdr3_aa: CASSVVVAGGSYNEQFF
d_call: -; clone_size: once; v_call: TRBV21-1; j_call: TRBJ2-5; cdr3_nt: TGTGCCAGCAGCAAAGTCCCTTCCGACAGGGGAGAAGAGACCCAGTACTTC; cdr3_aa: CASSKVPSDRGEETQYF
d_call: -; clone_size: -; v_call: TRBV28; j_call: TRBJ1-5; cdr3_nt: TGTGCCAGCAGTCGGGACAACCAGCCCCAGCATTTT; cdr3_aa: CASSRDNQPQHF
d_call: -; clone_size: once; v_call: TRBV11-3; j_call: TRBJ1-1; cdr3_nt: TGTGCCAGCAGCTCCTCCTACTCCGGGACACTCAAACTCGGTGGCACTGAAGCTTTCTTT; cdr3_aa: CASSSSYSGTLKLGGTEAFF
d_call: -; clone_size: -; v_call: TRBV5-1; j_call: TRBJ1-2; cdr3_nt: TGCGCCAGCAGCTTGCCACTGCCAAACTATGGCTACACCTTC; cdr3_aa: CASSLPLPNYGYTF
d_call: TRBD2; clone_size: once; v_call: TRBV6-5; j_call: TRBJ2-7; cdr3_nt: TGTGCCAGCAGTAGGCAGGGGACTAGCGCGTACGAGCAGTACTTC; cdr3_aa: CASSRQGTSAYEQYF
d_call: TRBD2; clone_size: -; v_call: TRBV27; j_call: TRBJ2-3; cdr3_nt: TGTGCCAGCAGTTTTCGCCCTAGCGGGAGGGCCGTAGATACGCAGTATTTT; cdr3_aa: CASSFRPSGRAVDTQYF
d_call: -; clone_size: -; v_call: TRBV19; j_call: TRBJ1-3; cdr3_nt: TGTGCCAGTGTCCGGGGGGCTTCAGGAAACACCATATATTTT; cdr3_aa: CASVRGASGNTIYF
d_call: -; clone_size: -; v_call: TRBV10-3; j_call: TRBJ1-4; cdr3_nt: TGTGCCATCAGGCAGGGATCCGGCGAAAAACTGTTTTTT; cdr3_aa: CAIRQGSGEKLFF
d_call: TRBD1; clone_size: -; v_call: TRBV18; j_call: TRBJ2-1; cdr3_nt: TGTGCCAGCTCATCCAGGACAGGGGGCAATGAGCAGTTCTTC; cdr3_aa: CASSSRTGGNEQFF
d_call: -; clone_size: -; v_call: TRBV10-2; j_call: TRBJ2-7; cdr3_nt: TGCGCCAGCAGTGAGCTCCCAGGGACCTACGAGCAGTACTTC; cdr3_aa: CASSELPGTYEQYF
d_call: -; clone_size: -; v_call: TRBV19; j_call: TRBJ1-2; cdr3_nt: TGTGCCAGTAGTATAGATCTGGGGGGCTACACCTTC; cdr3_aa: CASSIDLGGYTF
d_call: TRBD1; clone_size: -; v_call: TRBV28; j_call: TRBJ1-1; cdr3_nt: TGTGCCAGCAGTTTAGGGACAGGGGATTTCACTGAAGCTTTCTTT; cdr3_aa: CASSLGTGDFTEAFF
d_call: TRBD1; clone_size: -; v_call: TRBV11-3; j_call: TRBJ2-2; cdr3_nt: TGTGCCAGCAGCCCACGGACAGGGCGCACCGGGGAGCTGTTTTTT; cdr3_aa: CASSPRTGRTGELFF
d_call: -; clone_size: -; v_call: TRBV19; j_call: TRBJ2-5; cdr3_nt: TGTGCCAGTAGGGGCGGGACTGAGGGGACCCAGTACTTC; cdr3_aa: CASRGGTEGTQYF
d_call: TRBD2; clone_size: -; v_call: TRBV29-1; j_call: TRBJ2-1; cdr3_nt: TGCAGCGTTCGTGCGGGAGGTCACCTCTCCTACAATGAGCAGTTCTTC; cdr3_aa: CSVRAGGHLSYNEQFF
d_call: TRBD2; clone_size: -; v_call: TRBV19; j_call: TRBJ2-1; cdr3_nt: TGTGCCAGTAGTATGCCTCGAACTAGCGGGAGGAACCTTGTGAATGAGCAGTTCTTC; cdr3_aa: CASSMPRTSGRNLVNEQFF
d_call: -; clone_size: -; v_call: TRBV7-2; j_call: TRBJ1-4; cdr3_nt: TGTGCCAGCAGCTTAGCGCTTTTTGGGGGACGTGCAACTAATGAAAAACTGTTTTTT; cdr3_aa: CASSLALFGGRATNEKLFF
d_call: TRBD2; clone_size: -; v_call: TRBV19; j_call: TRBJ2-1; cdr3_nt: TGTGCCAGTAGTATTACGCGGGGGTTAAGACACAATGAGCAGTTCTTC; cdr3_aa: CASSITRGLRHNEQFF
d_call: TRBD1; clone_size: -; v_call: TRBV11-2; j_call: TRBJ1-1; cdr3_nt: TGTGCCAGCAGCTTAGAGCCAGGGGGAAACACTGAAGCTTTCTTT; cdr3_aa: CASSLEPGGNTEAFF
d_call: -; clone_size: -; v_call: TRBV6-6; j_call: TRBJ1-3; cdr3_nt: TGTGCCAGCGGGGGACCCTCTGGAAACACCATATATTTT; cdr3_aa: CASGGPSGNTIYF
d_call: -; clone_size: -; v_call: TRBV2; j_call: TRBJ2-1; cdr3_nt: TGTGCCAGCAGTGATGGGGCAGGTAAGGGTCAGGATGAGCAGTTCTTC; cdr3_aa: CASSDGAGKGQDEQFF
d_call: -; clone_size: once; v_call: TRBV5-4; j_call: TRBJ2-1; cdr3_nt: TGTGCCAGCAGCTCCGGAGGGGGGGGGACTTACAATGAGCAGTTCTTC; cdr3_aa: CASSSGGGGTYNEQFF
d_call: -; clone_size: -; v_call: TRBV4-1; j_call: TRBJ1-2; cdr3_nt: TGCGCCAGCAGCCAAGGCGCAGCTAACTATGGCTACACCTTC; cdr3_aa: CASSQGAANYGYTF
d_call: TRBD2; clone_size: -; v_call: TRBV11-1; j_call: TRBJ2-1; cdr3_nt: TGTGCCAGCAGCAAACACAGCGGGGGTCGTGACCGTGAGCAGTTCTTC; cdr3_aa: CASSKHSGGRDREQFF
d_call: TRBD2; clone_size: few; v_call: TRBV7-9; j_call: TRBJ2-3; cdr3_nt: TGTGCCAGCAGCTTTGCAGCGGGGGGCACAGATACGCAGTATTTT; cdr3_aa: CASSFAAGGTDTQYF
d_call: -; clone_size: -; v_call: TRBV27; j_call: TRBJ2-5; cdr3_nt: TGTGCCAGCAGTTTATCAGGATTCCAAGAGACCCAGTACTTC; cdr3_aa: CASSLSGFQETQYF
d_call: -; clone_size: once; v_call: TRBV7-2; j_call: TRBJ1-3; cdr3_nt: TGTGCCAGCAGCAGGACGGCCTCTGGAAACACCATATATTTT; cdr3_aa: CASSRTASGNTIYF
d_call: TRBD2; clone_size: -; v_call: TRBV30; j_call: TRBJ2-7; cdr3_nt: TGTGCCTGGAGGGCCACCTGGGGTAGCGGGAGATACGAGCAGTACTTC; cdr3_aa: CAWRATWGSGRYEQYF
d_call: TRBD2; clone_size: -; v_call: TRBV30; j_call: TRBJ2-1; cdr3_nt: TGTGCCTACCGGACTAGCGGGATCTACAATGAGCAGTTCTTC; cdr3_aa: CAYRTSGIYNEQFF
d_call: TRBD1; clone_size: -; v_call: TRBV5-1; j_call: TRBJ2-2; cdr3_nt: TGCGCCAGCAGCAGGACAGGGAGTACCGGGGAGCTGTTTTTT; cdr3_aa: CASSRTGSTGELFF